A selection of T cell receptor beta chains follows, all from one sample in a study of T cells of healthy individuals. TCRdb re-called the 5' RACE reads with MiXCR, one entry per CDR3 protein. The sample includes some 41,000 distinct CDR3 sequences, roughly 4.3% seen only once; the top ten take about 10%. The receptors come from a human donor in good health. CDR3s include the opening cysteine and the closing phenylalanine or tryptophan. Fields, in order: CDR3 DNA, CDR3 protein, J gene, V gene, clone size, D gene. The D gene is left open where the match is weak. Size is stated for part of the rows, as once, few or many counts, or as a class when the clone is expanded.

cdr3_nt: TGTGCCAGCAGCCGACAGGGGGCGAGCTCTGGGGCCAACGTCCTGACTTTC; cdr3_aa: CASSRQGASSGANVLTF; j_call: TRBJ2-6; v_call: TRBV3-1; clone_size: many; d_call: TRBD1
cdr3_nt: TGTGCCAGCAGCCTCCCCCTGGTCACCCTCTACAATGAGCAGTTCTTC; cdr3_aa: CASSLPLVTLYNEQFF; j_call: TRBJ2-1; v_call: TRBV7-9; clone_size: -; d_call: -
cdr3_nt: TGCAGCGTTGACAGGGAAGGCTATGGCTACACCTTC; cdr3_aa: CSVDREGYGYTF; j_call: TRBJ1-2; v_call: TRBV29-1; clone_size: few; d_call: -
cdr3_nt: TGTGCCAGCAGTGTTACAGGGGGACGAGTGAATGAGCAGTTCTTC; cdr3_aa: CASSVTGGRVNEQFF; j_call: TRBJ2-1; v_call: TRBV2; clone_size: many; d_call: TRBD1
cdr3_nt: TGCAGTGCTCGGGGTACAGATACGCAGTATTTT; cdr3_aa: CSARGTDTQYF; j_call: TRBJ2-3; v_call: TRBV20-1; clone_size: many; d_call: -
cdr3_nt: TGTGCCAGCAGTTACGGGGGGATCTACGAGCAGTACTTC; cdr3_aa: CASSYGGIYEQYF; j_call: TRBJ2-7; v_call: TRBV6-2/TRBV6-3; clone_size: -; d_call: -
cdr3_nt: TGTGCCAGCAGTTACCCCAGTCAGCCCCAGCATTTT; cdr3_aa: CASSYPSQPQHF; j_call: TRBJ1-5; v_call: TRBV6-6; clone_size: many; d_call: -
cdr3_nt: TGTGCCAGCAGTGGCCGAACGGGACAGGGTTGGCAAGAGACCCAGTACTTC; cdr3_aa: CASSGRTGQGWQETQYF; j_call: TRBJ2-5; v_call: TRBV6-1; clone_size: many; d_call: TRBD1
cdr3_nt: TGTGCCAGCAGTCCACGGACTAGTACCAATGAGCAGTTCTTC; cdr3_aa: CASSPRTSTNEQFF; j_call: TRBJ2-1; v_call: TRBV12-3/TRBV12-4; clone_size: many; d_call: TRBD2
cdr3_nt: TGTGCCAGCAGCGGACCGGACAATGAGCAGTTCTTC; cdr3_aa: CASSGPDNEQFF; j_call: TRBJ2-1; v_call: TRBV2; clone_size: few; d_call: -
cdr3_nt: TGTGCCAGCAGTGACCCTACTCTGAACACTGAAGCTTTCTTT; cdr3_aa: CASSDPTLNTEAFF; j_call: TRBJ1-1; v_call: TRBV2; clone_size: many; d_call: -